This T cell receptor (beta chain) was captured by sequencing in a study of shared clonotypes between healthy human individuals. Assay execution proceeded at the deep level. PBMC DNA, left unsorted, was sequenced on ten immunoSEQ deep assay plates. Clones were sequenced by immunoSEQ multiplex PCR, and TCRdb holds only the in-frame ones, with some missing. The sample consists of around 500,000 clones, 75% to 85% of them appearing once. This CDR3 has 13 amino acids. Germline V lookup: CDR1 SGHNT, CDR2 YYREEE (reference sequence). None of the donors, who were healthy HIV-negative adults, had recently had acute infections or vaccinations. The unsorted samples had some 83 million PBMCs used for genomic DNA. About this clone itself: Relative to the germline gene, one junction end is altered; a read error may explain this.

The sequenced material came from PBMCs. This chain links TRBV5-4 with TRBJ1-1; a possible D gene is TRBD1 (5 bases). This receptor was obtained from a woman in her thirties or forties in good health. Some clones in this sample may be carry-over from other donors' samples. The CDR3 region has the DNA TGTGCCAGCAGCAGAGGGGAGGCTCAGTTTGAGGTCTTT. This gives the protein CASSRGEAQFEVF.